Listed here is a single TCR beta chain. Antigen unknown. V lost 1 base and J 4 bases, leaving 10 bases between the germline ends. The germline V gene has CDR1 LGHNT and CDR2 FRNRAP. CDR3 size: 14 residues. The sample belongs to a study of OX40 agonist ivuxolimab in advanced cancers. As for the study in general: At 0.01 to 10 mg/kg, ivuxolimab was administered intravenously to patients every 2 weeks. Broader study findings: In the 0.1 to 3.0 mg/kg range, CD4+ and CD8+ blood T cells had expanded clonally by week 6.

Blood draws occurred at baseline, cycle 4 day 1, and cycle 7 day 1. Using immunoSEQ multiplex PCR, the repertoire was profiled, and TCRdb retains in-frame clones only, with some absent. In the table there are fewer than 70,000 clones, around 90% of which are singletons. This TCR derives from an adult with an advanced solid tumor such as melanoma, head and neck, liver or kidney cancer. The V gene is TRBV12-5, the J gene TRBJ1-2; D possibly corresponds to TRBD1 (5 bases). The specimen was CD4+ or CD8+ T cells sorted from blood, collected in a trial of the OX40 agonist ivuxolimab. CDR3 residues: CASGLAGTVYGYTF. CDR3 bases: TGTGCTAGTGGTTTGGCCGGGACTGTCTATGGCTACACCTTC.